These 23 T cell receptor beta chains were sequenced from one sample in a study of CD8 T cells in ankylosing spondylitis. No antigen is known for these receptors. Study findings and constraints: What seemed typical of ankylosing spondylitis blood was a TCR beta motif built from eight highly homologous variants.

TCRdb used MiXCR to reprocess the 5' RACE reads, holding one entry per CDR3 protein. Of some 840,000 distinct CDR3 sequences listed, 12% are singletons. Sequenced sample: blood, either unsorted or a sorted T cell fraction (not recorded which). Every receptor here comes from a male donor with ankylosing spondylitis.

The rearrangement joins TRBV6-2 or TRBV6-3 to TRBJ2-5; 10 bases map to TRBD1. CDR3 size: 15 residues. The V segment lost 6 bases and the J segment 5 bases; nucleotides outside the gene matches: 9. Germline loops: CDR1 MNHEY, CDR2 SVGEGT. CDR3 region: CASSTTGTGAETQYF. As DNA, the CDR3 is TGTGCCAGCAGCACTACCGGGACAGGGGCCGAGACCCAGTACTTC.

This clonotype came up many times. This chain connects TRBV5-6 to TRBJ2-7; D perhaps matches TRBD1 (6 bases). CDR3 length: 15 amino acids. CDR1 and CDR2 (germline): SGHDT, YYEEEE. V lost 2 bases and J 3 bases, leaving 15 bases between the germline ends. The CDR3, as DNA: TGTGCCAGCAGCTTCAGGGGCCGCGCCTACTACGAGCAGTACTTC. This sequence encodes CASSFRGRAYYEQYF.

The genes are TRBV10-3 and TRBJ2-5; 9 nucleotides agree with TRBD2. Germline CDR1 is ENHRY and CDR2 is SYGVKD. This CDR3 contains 14 residues. J gave up 5 bases and V 6 bases, and 7 bases lay outside the gene matches. The CDR3 reads CAISRSGGRETQYF. CDR3 sequence (DNA): TGTGCCATCAGCCGTAGCGGGGGCCGCGAGACCCAGTACTTC.

The rearrangement joins TRBV20-1 to TRBJ2-3; maybe TRBD2 (5 bases). Germline V CDR1 and CDR2: DFQATT, SNEGSKA (reference sequence). V was clipped by 0 bases and J by 3 bases, with 19 bases between them. This CDR3 spans 17 amino acids. The DNA of the CDR3 is TGCAGTGCTAGAGATTGGAAAACCCGGGGTGAGACAGATACGCAGTATTTT. It encodes CSARDWKTRGETDTQYF.

This CDR3 is CAIKGQAYEQYF. Written as DNA, the CDR3 is TGTGCCATCAAGGGACAGGCCTACGAGCAGTACTTC. J is TRBJ2-7 and V is TRBV10-3; 8 nucleotides match TRBD1. The length of the CDR3 is 12 residues. Trimming at V came to 7 bases and at J to 2 bases, leaving 1 base not matched to a gene. Germline V lookup: CDR1 ENHRY, CDR2 SYGVKD.

This clonotype was observed many times. The CDR3 here is CASSQDDRPGGYTF. CDR3 in DNA: TGTGCCAGCAGCCAAGATGATAGGCCGGGGGGCTACACCTTC. The chain joins TRBV4-2 to TRBJ1-2, with D unresolved. The CDR3 sequence is 14 residues long. The V end was cut by 0 bases, the J end by 8 bases, with 13 bases between. Germline V gene data show CDR1 as LGHNA and CDR2 as YNFKEQ.

This clonotype was detected a few times. J is TRBJ1-5 and V is TRBV28; 8 nucleotides agree with TRBD1. The J segment lost 7 bases and the V segment lost 8 bases, leaving 10 bases of the junction unmatched. Germline CDR1 is MDHEN and CDR2 is SYDVKM. This CDR3 has 14 amino acids. The CDR3 spells CASGEETGVQPQHF. The DNA of the CDR3 is TGTGCCAGCGGCGAAGAGACAGGGGTACAGCCCCAGCATTTT.

The chain uses TRBV20-1 and TRBJ1-1, with D hard to call. CDR1 is DFQATT, CDR2 SNEGSKA, per germline (reference sequence). This CDR3 spans 12 amino acids. V lost 5 bases and J 0 bases, leaving 7 bases between the germline ends. The CDR3 here is CSAAQVNTEAFF. In DNA, the CDR3 is TGCAGTGCTGCCCAGGTGAACACTGAAGCTTTCTTT.

The table lists this clonotype with a few counts. The V gene is TRBV5-1, the J gene TRBJ2-7; 9 bases agree with TRBD2. With V trimmed by 4 bases and J by 3 bases, 8 bases remained unmatched. The CDR3 loop spans 15 amino acids. Germline V lookup: CDR1 SGHRS, CDR2 YFSETQ. The CDR3 is CASSPVSSGNYEQYF. CDR3 DNA sequence: TGCGCCAGCAGCCCCGTTTCTAGCGGGAACTACGAGCAGTACTTC.

The J gene is TRBJ1-1, the V gene TRBV6-5, with 7 bases matching TRBD1. The V segment lost 2 bases and the J segment 4 bases; nucleotides outside the gene matches: 4. The germline CDR1 and CDR2 sequences are MNHEY and SVGAGI. This CDR3 has 14 residues. This CDR3 reads CASSYHDRATEAFF. CDR3 nucleotides: TGTGCCAGCAGTTACCATGACAGGGCCACTGAAGCTTTCTTT.

This clonotype has a handful of counts. The rearrangement joins TRBV29-1 to TRBJ1-1, with 9 positions matching TRBD1. Germline V gene data show CDR1 as SQVTM and CDR2 as ANQGSEA. The CDR3 is 13 amino acids. V lost 6 bases, J lost 1 base, and 3 bases stayed unmatched. The CDR3 coding sequence is TGCAGCGTAGGGACAGGGCCGAACACTGAAGCTTTCTTT. Encoded protein: CSVGTGPNTEAFF.

The rearrangement joins TRBV30 to TRBJ2-1; the match to TRBD2 covers 13 bases. The germline V gene encodes CDR1 GTSNPN and CDR2 SVGIG (reference sequence). V trimming: 7 bases; J trimming: 8 bases; junction bases outside the gene matches: 5. The CDR3 runs 13 residues. DNA of the CDR3: TGTGCCTTAGGACTAGCGGGAGTCTATGAGCAGTTCTTC. It yields the protein CALGLAGVYEQFF.

The table lists this clonotype with many counts. This sequence joins TRBV7-2 and TRBJ2-2, with TRBD1 as a possible D gene (6 bases). From germline, CDR1 is SGHTA and CDR2 FQGNSA. V lost 0 bases and J lost 5, with 16 bases in between. CDR3 length equals 17 residues. The CDR3 sequence is CASSLALRQVMTGELFF. The CDR3 DNA reads as TGTGCCAGCAGCTTAGCGCTGAGACAGGTCATGACCGGGGAGCTGTTTTTT.

The chain links TRBV7-2 to TRBJ2-1, with 10 bases identical to TRBD2. CDR1 and CDR2 (germline): SGHTA, FQGNSA. The CDR3 covers 16 residues. V shed 4 bases and J 5 bases; nucleotides not matched to a gene: 8. CDR3: CASSSPSGGRHNEQFF. The CDR3 DNA reads as TGTGCCAGCAGCTCCCCTAGCGGGGGCCGCCACAATGAGCAGTTCTTC.

This clonotype was counted a few times. The chain is built from TRBV25-1 and TRBJ2-3; 10 nucleotides match TRBD2. The CDR3 spans 14 residues. J lost 5 bases, V lost 6 bases, and 5 bases had no gene match. Germline CDR1 and CDR2: MGHDK and SYGVNS. The CDR3 DNA reads TGTGCCAGCAGCGAAGCGGGAGGGTTAGATACGCAGTATTTT. Its protein product is CASSEAGGLDTQYF. Variable domain in full (rest from reference TRBV25-1 and TRBJ2-3): EADIYQTPRYLVIGTGKKITLECSQTMGHDKMYWYQQDPGMELHLIHYSYGVNSTEKGDLSSESTVSRIRTEHFPLTLESARPSHTSQYLCASSEAGGLDTQYFGPGTRLTVL.

This clonotype was found a few times. This sequence joins TRBV20-1 and TRBJ2-2; possible D gene TRBD1, 5 bases. Germline lookup yields CDR1 DFQATT and CDR2 SNEGSKA (reference sequence). Trimming shortened V by 5 bases and J by 2 bases, and 12 bases separated the two germline ends. The CDR3 consists of 14 residues. CDR3 in amino acids: CSAPLRGNTGELFF. In DNA, the CDR3 is TGCAGTGCTCCTTTAAGGGGCAACACCGGGGAGCTGTTTTTT.

The sample holds a few counts of this clonotype. This chain joins TRBV12-3 or TRBV12-4 and TRBJ2-7, with D possibly called TRBD1 or TRBD2 (5 bases each). The CDR3 runs to 15 residues. Trimming took 5 bases from V and 2 from J, leaving 16 bases between them. CDR3: CASSPERDGTYEQYF. The DNA of the CDR3 is TGTGCCAGCAGTCCCGAACGGGACGGTACCTACGAGCAGTACTTC.

This clonotype appeared many times. The genes are TRBV2 and TRBJ2-7, with no clear D. Germline-derived CDR1 and CDR2 are SNHLY and FYNNEI. Trimming stripped 8 bases from V and 0 bases from J, with 8 bases between. This CDR3 comprises 12 residues. CDR3 sequence (DNA): TGTGCCAGCTCTGAGAGCTCCTACGAGCAGTACTTC. It yields the protein CASSESSYEQYF.

The chain is built from TRBV10-3 and TRBJ2-7, with 8 bases fitting TRBD1. CDR3 size: 17 residues. V was clipped by 11 bases and J by 3 bases; unmatched bases: 21. Germline CDR1 ENHRY, CDR2 SYGVKD. The chain's CDR3 is CAPHPVLPGQDFYEQYF. The CDR3 DNA reads TGTGCCCCGCACCCTGTTCTCCCGGGACAGGACTTCTACGAGCAGTACTTC.

The rearrangement joins TRBV4-2 to TRBJ2-7, with TRBD1 matching 7 bases. CDR3 length: 15 amino acids. Germline V gene data show CDR1 as LGHNA and CDR2 as YNFKEQ. V was pared by 0 bases and J by 5 bases, with 7 bases of the junction left unmatched. The CDR3 loop is CASSQDWGQGDEQYF. The CDR3 bases are TGTGCCAGCAGCCAAGATTGGGGCCAGGGGGACGAGCAGTACTTC.

This clonotype came up many times. The J gene is TRBJ2-1, the V gene TRBV7-2, with D perhaps given as TRBD1 or TRBD2 (6 bases each). Germline values: CDR1 SGHTA, CDR2 FQGNSA. Trimming cost V 5 bases and J 7 bases, with 18 bases left between them. This CDR3 region has 15 residues. The CDR3 bases are TGTGCCAGCAGCCCGGGGGCCCCTATACCTAATGAGCAGTTCTTC. Translation gives CASSPGAPIPNEQFF.

This clonotype occurred many times. The CDR3 sequence is CASSLYPETGTDTQYF. The CDR3 DNA sequence: TGTGCCAGCAGCTTGTACCCGGAGACAGGGACAGATACGCAGTATTTT. The genes are TRBV5-5 and TRBJ2-3; 7 bases are shared with TRBD1. The CDR3 extends over 16 amino acids. V shed 1 base and J 3 bases; nucleotides not matched to a gene: 8. Germline V gene lookup returns CDR1 SGHKS and CDR2 YYEKEE (reference sequence).

This clonotype was observed at least ten times. This chain connects TRBV2 to TRBJ2-2, with 8 bases aligning to TRBD2. Germline V gene sequence: CDR1 SNHLY, CDR2 FYNNEI. The CDR3 is made up of 12 amino acids. V gave up 7 bases and J gave up 6 bases; unmatched junction bases: 1. The CDR3 loop is CASMRGAGELFF. For the CDR3, the DNA is TGTGCCAGCATGCGGGGGGCCGGGGAGCTGTTTTTT.